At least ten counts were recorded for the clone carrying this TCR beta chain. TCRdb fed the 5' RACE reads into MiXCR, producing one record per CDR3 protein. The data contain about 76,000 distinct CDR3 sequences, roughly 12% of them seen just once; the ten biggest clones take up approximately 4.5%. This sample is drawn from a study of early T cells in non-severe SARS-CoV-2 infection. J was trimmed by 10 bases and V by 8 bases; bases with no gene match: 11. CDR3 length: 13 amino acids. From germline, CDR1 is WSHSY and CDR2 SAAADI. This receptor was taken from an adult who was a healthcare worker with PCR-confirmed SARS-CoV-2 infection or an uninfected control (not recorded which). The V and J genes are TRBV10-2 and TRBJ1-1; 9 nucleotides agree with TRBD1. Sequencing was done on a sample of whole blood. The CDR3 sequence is CASSPGQGLPAFF. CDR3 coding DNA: TGCGCCAGCTCCCCCGGACAGGGGCTGCCAGCTTTCTTT.